This T cell receptor (beta chain) was sequenced in a study of blood T cell repertoires in COVID-19. Study at large: Specimens from acute and convalescent COVID-19 originated in the United States, Italy and Spain.

This table comes from immunoSEQ multiplex PCR, and its TCRdb copy is limited to in-frame clones, with some not included. The table records around 130,000 clones, approximately 92% of them present only once. The CDR3 contains 15 residues. Germline CDR1 reads MGHRA; CDR2 reads YSYEKL. The J segment lost 6 bases and the V segment lost 4 bases, leaving 10 bases of the junction unmatched. This TCR derives from a man between 65 and 85 years old with active or convalescent COVID-19. Sequencing was done on a sample of peripheral blood. V and J are TRBV4-1 and TRBJ1-1; 8 nucleotides align to TRBD1. In DNA form, the CDR3 reads TGCGCCAGCAGCCGGAATACAGGGGGAGGTGCTGAAGCTTTCTTT. As protein: CASSRNTGGGAEAFF.